Each of the 8 T cell receptor beta chains below was sequenced from the same sample in a study of CD4+ T cells in melanoma (dated by TCRdb to between 2020 and 2023). Libraries were made using the immunoSEQ multiplex PCR assay. As stored in TCRdb, this immuneACCESS dataset retains in-frame rearrangements with V and J assigned. A fraction of the clones does not appear; measured against another copy, unresolved V genes explain less than half of the discrepancy, and the remainder lacks a known reason. Present in this sample are over 10,000 clones, 60% to 85% of which were seen just once. Of the sample, over 15% falls within the top ten clones. Sequenced: cells from a culture (not recorded whether cultured in vitro). The receptors here all came from a human donor with melanoma.

This sequence joins TRBV11-2 and TRBJ2-1, with D maybe TRBD1 (6 bases). Trimming left V 6 bases short and J 0 bases short, with 15 bases between. Per germline, CDR1 SGHAT and CDR2 FQNNGV. The CDR3 runs to 16 residues. For the CDR3, the DNA is TGTGCCAGCAGATCAGGGACATTCCTCTCCTACAATGAGCAGTTCTTC. This gives the protein CASRSGTFLSYNEQFF.

J is TRBJ1-1 and V is TRBV14; 7 bases align to TRBD1. The CDR3 has 13 residues. Germline lookup yields CDR1 SGHDN and CDR2 FVKESK. The V and J ends lost 4 bases and 6 bases, in that order; junction bases with no gene match: 5. CDR3 sequence: CASSRPGTAEAFF. In DNA, the CDR3 is TGTGCCAGCAGCCGTCCCGGGACAGCTGAAGCTTTCTTT.

This clone showed up just once. The V call is TRBV25-1, the J call TRBJ2-7, with D perhaps TRBD2 (6 bases). There are 14 residues in the CDR3. Trimming left V 3 bases short and J 4 bases short, with 13 bases between. Germline CDR1 and CDR2: MGHDK and SYGVNS. The CDR3 DNA follows: TGTGCCAGCAGTGAGGCGGGGTTCCCTTACGAGCAGTACTTC. It is translated as CASSEAGFPYEQYF.

This clone was counted a single time. The chain has TRBV7-3 and TRBJ1-6; D might be TRBD1 (5 bases). The CDR3 sequence is 13 residues long. Germline loops: CDR1 SGHTA, CDR2 FQGTGA. V was trimmed by 5 bases and J by 10 bases, leaving 12 bases between them. The CDR3 DNA reads TGTGCCAGCAGCCAGGGCTTTGGCTCACCCCTCCACTTT. It yields the protein CASSQGFGSPLHF.

This clone was observed a single time. This chain joins TRBV2 and TRBJ2-2, with D possibly called TRBD1 or TRBD2 (5 bases each). Looked up from germline, CDR1 is SNHLY and CDR2 is FYNNEI. V dropped 6 bases and J dropped 4 bases, with 12 bases sitting between them. The CDR3 is 14 amino acids. The CDR3 DNA reads as TGTGCCAGCAGGGGGGTATCTTCCACCGGGGAGCTGTTTTTT. It encodes CASRGVSSTGELFF.

The V and J genes are TRBV19 and TRBJ1-1; D may be TRBD1 (5 bases). Trimming pared 5 bases from V and 4 bases from J, leaving 14 bases between. Germline V gene data show CDR1 as LNHDA and CDR2 as SQIVND (reference sequence). The CDR3 has 14 amino acids. The CDR3 nucleotides read TGTGCCAGTAGTCTCAGGGAAGTGAGCACTGAAGCTTTCTTT. This encodes CASSLREVSTEAFF.

This clone appeared once. The rearrangement joins TRBV5-1 to TRBJ1-2; D remains unclear. The CDR3 spans 15 residues. V was clipped by 0 bases and J by 4 bases, with 13 bases between them. Germline V lookup: CDR1 SGHRS, CDR2 YFSETQ. The chain's CDR3 is CASSLASTGPYGYTF. CDR3 coding DNA: TGCGCCAGCAGCTTGGCCAGCACCGGGCCCTATGGCTACACCTTC.

The J gene is TRBJ2-5, the V gene TRBV20-1; D unresolved. Germline assignment: CDR1 DFQATT and CDR2 SNEGSKA (reference sequence). The CDR3 is 11 residues long. Trimming removed 3 bases at V and 4 bases at J, with 6 bases between. CDR3 bases: TGCAGTGCTAGGTCAGGAGAGACCCAGTACTTC. The encoded protein is CSARSGETQYF.